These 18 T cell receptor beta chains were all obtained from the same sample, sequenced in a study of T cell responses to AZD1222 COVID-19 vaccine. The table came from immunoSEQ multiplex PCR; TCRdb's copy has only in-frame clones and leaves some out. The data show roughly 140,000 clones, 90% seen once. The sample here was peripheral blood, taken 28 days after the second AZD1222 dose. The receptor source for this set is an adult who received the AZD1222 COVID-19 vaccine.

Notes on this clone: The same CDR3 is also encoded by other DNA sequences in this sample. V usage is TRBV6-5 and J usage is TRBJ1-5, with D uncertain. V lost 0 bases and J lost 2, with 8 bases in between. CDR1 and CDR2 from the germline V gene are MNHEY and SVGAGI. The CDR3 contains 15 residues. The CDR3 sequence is CASSYSIKGNQPQHF. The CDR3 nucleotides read TGTGCCAGCAGTTACTCTATTAAAGGCAATCAGCCCCAGCATTTT.

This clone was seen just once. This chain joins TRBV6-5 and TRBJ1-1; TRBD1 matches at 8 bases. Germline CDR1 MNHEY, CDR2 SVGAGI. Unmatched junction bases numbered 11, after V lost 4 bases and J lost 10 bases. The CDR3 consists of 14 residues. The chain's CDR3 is CASSLGQDSGGAFF. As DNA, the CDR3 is TGTGCCAGCAGTTTGGGACAGGACTCTGGGGGAGCTTTCTTT.

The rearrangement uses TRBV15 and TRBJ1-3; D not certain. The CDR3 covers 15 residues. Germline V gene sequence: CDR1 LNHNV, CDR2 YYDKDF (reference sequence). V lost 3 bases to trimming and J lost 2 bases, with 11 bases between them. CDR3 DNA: TGTGCCACCAGCAGCGAGGGAGGGACTGGAAACACCATATATTTT. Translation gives CATSSEGGTGNTIYF. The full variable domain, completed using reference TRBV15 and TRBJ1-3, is DAMVIQNPRYQVTQFGKPVTLSCSQTLNHNVMYWYQQKSSQAPKLLFHYYDKDFNNEADTPDNFQSRRPNTSFCFLDIRSPGLGDTAMYLCATSSEGGTGNTIYFGEGSWLTVV.

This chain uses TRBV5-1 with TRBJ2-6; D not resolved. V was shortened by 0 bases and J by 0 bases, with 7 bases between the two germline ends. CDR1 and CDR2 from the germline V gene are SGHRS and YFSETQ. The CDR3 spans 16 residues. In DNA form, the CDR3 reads TGCGCCAGCAGCTTGGGTGGGTCCTCTGGGGCCAACGTCCTGACTTTC. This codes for CASSLGGSSGANVLTF. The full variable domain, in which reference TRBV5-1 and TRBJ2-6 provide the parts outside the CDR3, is KAGVTQTPRYLIKTRGQQVTLSCSPISGHRSVSWYQQTPGQGLQFLFEYFSETQRNKGNFPGRFSGRQFSNSRSEMNVSTLELGDSALYLCASSLGGSSGANVLTFGAGSRLTVL.

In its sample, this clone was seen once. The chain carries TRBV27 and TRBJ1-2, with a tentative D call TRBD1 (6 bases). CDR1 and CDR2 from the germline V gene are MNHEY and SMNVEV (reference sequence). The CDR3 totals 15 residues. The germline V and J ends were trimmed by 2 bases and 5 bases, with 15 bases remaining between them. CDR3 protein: CASSLMRGSTYGYTF. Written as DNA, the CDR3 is TGTGCCAGCAGTTTAATGAGGGGGTCGACATATGGCTACACCTTC.

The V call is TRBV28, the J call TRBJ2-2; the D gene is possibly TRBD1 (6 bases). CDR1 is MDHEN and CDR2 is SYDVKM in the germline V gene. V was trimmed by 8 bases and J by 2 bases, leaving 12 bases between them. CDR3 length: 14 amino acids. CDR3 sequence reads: CASQPDRNTGELFF. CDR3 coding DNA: TGTGCCAGCCAACCGGACAGAAACACCGGGGAGCTGTTTTTT. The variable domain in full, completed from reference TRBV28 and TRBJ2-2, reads DVKVTQSSRYLVKRTGEKVFLECVQDMDHENMFWYRQDPGLGLRLIYFSYDVKMKEKGDIPEGYSVSREKKERFSLILESASTNQTSMYLCASQPDRNTGELFFGEGSRLTVL.

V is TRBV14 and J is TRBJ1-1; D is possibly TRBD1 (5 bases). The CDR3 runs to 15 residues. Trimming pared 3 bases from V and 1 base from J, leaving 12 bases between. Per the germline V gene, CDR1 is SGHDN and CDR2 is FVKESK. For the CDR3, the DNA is TGTGCCAGCAGCCACGCCGGGACGAGGAACACTGAAGCTTTCTTT. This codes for CASSHAGTRNTEAFF. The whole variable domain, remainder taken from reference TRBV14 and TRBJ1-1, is EAGVTQFPSHSVIEKGQTVTLRCDPISGHDNLYWYRRVMGKEIKFLLHFVKESKQDESGMPNNRFLAERTGGTYSTLKVQPAELEDSGVYFCASSHAGTRNTEAFFGQGTRLTVV.

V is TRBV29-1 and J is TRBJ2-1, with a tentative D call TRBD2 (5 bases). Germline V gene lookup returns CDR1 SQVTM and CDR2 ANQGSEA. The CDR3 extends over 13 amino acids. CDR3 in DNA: TGCAGAGCTGCGGGTAGCTCCTACAATGAGCAGTTCTTC. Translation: CRAAGSSYNEQFF.

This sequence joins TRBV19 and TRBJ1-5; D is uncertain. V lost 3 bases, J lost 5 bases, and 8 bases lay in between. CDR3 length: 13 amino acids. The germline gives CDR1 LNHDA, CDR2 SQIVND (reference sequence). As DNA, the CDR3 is TGTGCCAGTAGTATCGCCGCATATCAGCCCCAGCATTTT. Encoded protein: CASSIAAYQPQHF.

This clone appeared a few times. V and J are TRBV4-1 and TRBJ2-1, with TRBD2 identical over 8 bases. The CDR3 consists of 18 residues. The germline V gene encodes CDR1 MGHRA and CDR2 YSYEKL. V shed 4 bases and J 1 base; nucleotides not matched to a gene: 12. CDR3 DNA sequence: TGCGCCAGCAGCCTCCGAAGGGGTGGCGGGGGGTCCTACAATGAGCAGTTCTTC. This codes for CASSLRRGGGGSYNEQFF.

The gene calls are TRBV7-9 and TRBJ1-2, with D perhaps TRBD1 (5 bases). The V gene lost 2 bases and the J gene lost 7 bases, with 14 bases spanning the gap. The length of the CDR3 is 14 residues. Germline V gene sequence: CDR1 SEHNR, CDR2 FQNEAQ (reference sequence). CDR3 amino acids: CASSLLQGRGGYTF. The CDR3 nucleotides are TGTGCCAGCAGCTTACTTCAGGGAAGAGGTGGCTACACCTTC.

In DNA form, the CDR3 reads TGCGCCAGCAGCTTGGGCGGAGGCTATGGCTACACCTTC. Translated, it gives CASSLGGGYGYTF. The V and J genes are TRBV5-1 and TRBJ1-2; no reliable D call. This CDR3 is 13 amino acids long. Germline V CDR1 and CDR2: SGHRS, YFSETQ. Trimming left V 0 bases short and J 4 bases short, with 7 bases between.

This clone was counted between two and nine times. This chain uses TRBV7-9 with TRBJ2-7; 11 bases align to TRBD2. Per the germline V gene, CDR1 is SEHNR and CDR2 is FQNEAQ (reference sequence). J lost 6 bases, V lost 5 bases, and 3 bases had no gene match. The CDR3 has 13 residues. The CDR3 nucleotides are TGTGCCAGCAGCCCGGGACTAGCGGCCGAGCAGTACTTC. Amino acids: CASSPGLAAEQYF.

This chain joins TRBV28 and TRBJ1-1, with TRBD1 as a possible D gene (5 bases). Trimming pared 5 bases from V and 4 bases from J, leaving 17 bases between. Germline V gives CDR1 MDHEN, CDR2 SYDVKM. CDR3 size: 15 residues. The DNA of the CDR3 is TGTGCCAGCAGTCCCCGGACACCCCTTACCACTGAAGCTTTCTTT. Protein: CASSPRTPLTTEAFF.

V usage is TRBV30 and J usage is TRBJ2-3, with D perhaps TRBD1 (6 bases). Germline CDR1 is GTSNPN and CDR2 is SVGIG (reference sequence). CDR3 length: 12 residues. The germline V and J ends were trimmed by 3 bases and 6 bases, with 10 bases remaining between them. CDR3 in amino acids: CAWSGQKDTQYF. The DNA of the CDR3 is TGTGCCTGGAGCGGACAGAAGGATACGCAGTATTTT.

The CDR3 sequence: CASSLRWTVNQPQHF. CDR3 in DNA: TGTGCCAGCAGTTTACGATGGACAGTTAATCAGCCCCAGCATTTT. This chain links TRBV27 with TRBJ1-5; perhaps TRBD1 as D (6 bases). This CDR3 comprises 15 residues. The germline V gene has CDR1 MNHEY and CDR2 SMNVEV (reference sequence). The germline V and J ends were trimmed by 2 bases and 4 bases, with 12 bases remaining between them.

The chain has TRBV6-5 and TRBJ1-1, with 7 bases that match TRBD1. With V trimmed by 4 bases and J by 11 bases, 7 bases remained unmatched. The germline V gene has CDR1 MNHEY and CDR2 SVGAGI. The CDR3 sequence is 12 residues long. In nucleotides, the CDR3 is TGTGCCAGCAGTTTCAGACAGGGTCGGGCTTTCTTT. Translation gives CASSFRQGRAFF.

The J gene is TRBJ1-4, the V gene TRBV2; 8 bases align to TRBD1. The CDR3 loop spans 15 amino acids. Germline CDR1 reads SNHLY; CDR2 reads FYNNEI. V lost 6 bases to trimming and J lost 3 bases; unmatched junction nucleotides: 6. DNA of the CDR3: TGTGCCAGCAGCCAAGACAGGGGTGCTAATGAAAAACTGTTTTTT. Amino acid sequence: CASSQDRGANEKLFF.